These 20 T cell receptor beta chains originate from one sample sequenced in a study of CD8+CD57+ T cells in acquired aplastic anemia. According to the study, genomic DNA was the template for TCR beta VDJ and CDR3 profiling. From the reads, TCRdb called clonotypes with MiXCR, one entry per CDR3 protein. Of 200,000 or so distinct CDR3 sequences listed, 55% to 70% were seen once; the top ten hold 35% to 55%. Sequencing was performed on sorted CD4+, CD8+, or CD8+CD57+ T cells (not recorded which) from PBMCs. These receptors all come from a human donor with severe aplastic anemia or a healthy control (not recorded which).

This clonotype occurred many times. CDR3 sequence: CASSQDPGGGYEQYF. For the CDR3, the DNA is TGCGCCAGCAGCCAAGATCCGGGAGGGGGCTACGAGCAGTACTTC. This rearrangement joins TRBV4-1 to TRBJ2-7; 8 bases agree with TRBD2. The CDR3 is 15 amino acids. Looked up from germline, CDR1 is MGHRA and CDR2 is YSYEKL. The trim removed 0 bases at V and 3 bases at J, leaving 4 bases unmatched.

This rearrangement joins TRBV14 to TRBJ2-2; weak D call: TRBD1 (6 bases). Per germline, CDR1 SGHDN and CDR2 FVKESK. Trimming pared 5 bases from V and 4 bases from J, leaving 14 bases between. This CDR3 has 15 residues. The CDR3 region is CASSSQGLATGELFF. CDR3 DNA sequence: TGTGCCAGCAGCAGTCAGGGGCTGGCCACCGGGGAGCTGTTTTTT.

Details on this clonotype: The junction departs from germline at one end; a sequencing error may be responsible. The chain links TRBV9 to TRBJ1-5, with a tentative D call TRBD1 (6 bases). Per germline, CDR1 SGDLS and CDR2 YYNGEE. The length of the CDR3 is 15 residues. CDR3: CACSAHGGLNQPQHF. The CDR3 DNA follows: TGTGCCTGCAGCGCCCACGGGGGCCTCAATCAGCCCCAGCATTTT.

DNA for the CDR3: TGTGCCAGTAGTATGGAGGGGAGGTGGCGAAACACCATATATTTT. Translated: CASSMEGRWRNTIYF. The rearrangement joins TRBV19 to TRBJ1-3; a weak D match, TRBD1 (5 bases). CDR3 length equals 15 residues. Germline V gene lookup returns CDR1 LNHDA and CDR2 SQIVND (reference sequence). Between the trimmed V and J ends, which lost 3 bases and 5 bases, there was a span of 14 bases. Combining the CDR3 with reference TRBV19 and TRBJ1-3 gives the whole variable domain DGGITQSPKYLFRKEGQNVTLSCEQNLNHDAMYWYRQDPGQGLRLIYYSQIVNDFQKGDIAEGYSVSREKKESFPLTVTSAQKNPTAFYLCASSMEGRWRNTIYFGEGSWLTVV.

This clonotype was recorded many times. The chain has TRBV7-2 and TRBJ2-7, with D perhaps matching TRBD1 or TRBD2 (5 bases each). The germline gives CDR1 SGHTA, CDR2 FQGNSA. The CDR3 contains 14 residues. The V end was cut by 1 base, the J end by 2 bases, with 9 bases between. In DNA form, the CDR3 reads TGTGCCAGCAGCTTAGGGGGGTTCGCCTACGAGCAGTACTTC. Translating gives CASSLGGFAYEQYF.

This chain links TRBV20-1 with TRBJ2-7, with TRBD2 identical over 12 bases. Trimming at V came to 6 bases and at J to 6 bases, leaving 12 bases not matched to a gene. The CDR3 length is 15 residues. CDR1 is DFQATT and CDR2 is SNEGSKA in the germline V gene (reference sequence). CDR3 region: CSAGLAGGLQFEQYF. For the CDR3, the DNA is TGCAGTGCCGGTCTAGCGGGGGGGCTTCAGTTCGAGCAGTACTTC.

This clonotype came up a few times. J is TRBJ2-5 and V is TRBV15, with a weak D call TRBD2 (7 bases). The CDR3 is 17 amino acids. The V gene lost 1 base and the J gene lost 1 base, with 16 bases spanning the gap. CDR1 and CDR2 from the germline V gene are LNHNV and YYDKDF (reference sequence). The CDR3 spells CATSRGGGRWIQETQYF. The CDR3 coding sequence is TGTGCCACCAGCAGAGGGGGGGGCAGGTGGATCCAAGAGACCCAGTACTTC.

This clonotype has more than one count but fewer than ten. The chain is built from TRBV20-1 and TRBJ2-7; weak D call: TRBD1 (6 bases). V dropped 5 bases and J dropped 3 bases, with 14 bases sitting between them. The CDR3 sequence is 13 residues long. Germline CDR1 DFQATT, CDR2 SNEGSKA (reference sequence). The CDR3 DNA is TGCAGTGCTGCACAGGGTCGAGACTACGAGCAGTACTTC. Translated: CSAAQGRDYEQYF.

Details on this clonotype: The conserved phenylalanine or tryptophan is not found at the CDR3 terminus, so this likely reflects a read error. The limits of the CDR3 on the DNA are not certain, so only TCRdb's listed CDR3 is given. This chain joins TRBV5-8 and TRBJ2-5; the D segment call TRBD1 is taken from the table without a DNA check. Inclusive of both ends, the CDR3 amounts to 9 amino acids. Germline assignment: CDR1 SGHTS and CDR2 YDEGEE. The CDR3 region is CASSPPTGT.

This chain connects TRBV7-9 to TRBJ2-5; D tentatively reads TRBD1 or TRBD2 (5 bases each). V shed 5 bases and J shed 2 bases, with 12 bases lying between them. The germline gives CDR1 SEHNR, CDR2 FQNEAQ (reference sequence). CDR3 size: 14 residues. CDR3 residues: CASSVPGPQETQYF. As DNA, the CDR3 is TGTGCCAGCAGCGTACCGGGACCACAAGAGACCCAGTACTTC.

This clonotype was observed a handful of times. This chain links TRBV7-8 with TRBJ2-2; 7 bases map to TRBD1. Germline V lookup: CDR1 SGHVS, CDR2 FQNEAQ. The V segment lost 3 bases and the J segment 0 bases; nucleotides outside the gene matches: 4. The CDR3 consists of 16 residues. The CDR3 is CASSFRTGPNTGELFF. The DNA for the CDR3 is TGTGCCAGCAGCTTTCGGACAGGCCCGAACACCGGGGAGCTGTTTTTT.

Many counts were recorded for this clonotype. The CDR3 DNA reads as TGCAGTGCTAGAGATCTCGAGGAGGGGGGCTTTCCCCATCAAGAGACCCAGTACTTC. It translates to CSARDLEEGGFPHQETQYF. This sequence joins TRBV20-1 and TRBJ2-5; D may correspond to TRBD1 or TRBD2 (6 bases each). CDR3 length: 19 amino acids. V was shortened by 0 bases and J by 2 bases, with 25 bases between the two germline ends. The germline gives CDR1 DFQATT, CDR2 SNEGSKA (reference sequence).

This clonotype was observed at least ten times. This sequence joins TRBV9 and TRBJ2-5; 7 bases are shared with TRBD1. Trimming at V came to 3 bases and at J to 4 bases, leaving 9 bases not matched to a gene. Looked up from germline, CDR1 is SGDLS and CDR2 is YYNGEE. CDR3 length: 15 residues. CDR3 loop: CASSARQGSVETQYF. For the CDR3, the DNA is TGTGCCAGCAGCGCAAGACAGGGTTCGGTAGAGACCCAGTACTTC.

This chain connects TRBV20-1 to TRBJ2-2, with D hard to call. From germline, CDR1 is DFQATT and CDR2 SNEGSKA (reference sequence). This CDR3 is 12 amino acids long. V dropped 7 bases and J dropped 1 base, with 7 bases sitting between them. The CDR3 DNA follows: TGCAGTGATTCTGTGAACACCGGGGAGCTGTTTTTT. Translation: CSDSVNTGELFF.

This clonotype was observed at least ten times. The rearrangement links TRBV19 to TRBJ2-7; TRBD1 aligns across 9 bases. Germline CDR1 is LNHDA and CDR2 is SQIVND (reference sequence). J was trimmed by 3 bases and V by 6 bases; bases with no gene match: 9. This CDR3 comprises 15 residues. CDR3 sequence: CASSQTGGNFYEQYF. CDR3 DNA: TGTGCCAGTAGCCAGACAGGGGGTAATTTCTACGAGCAGTACTTC.

This clonotype has a count of ten or more. This chain uses TRBV28 with TRBJ1-6, with TRBD1 as a possible D gene (6 bases). Germline V gene data show CDR1 as MDHEN and CDR2 as SYDVKM. The CDR3 extends over 15 amino acids. V lost 5 bases, J lost 10 bases, and 18 bases lay in between. As DNA, the CDR3 is TGTGCCAGCAGTCCAACCTGGGGGCTACAGTCACCCCTCCACTTT. Translated: CASSPTWGLQSPLHF.

This clonotype was seen a few times. CDR3 protein: CASSIAGYGTYEQYF. Written as DNA, the CDR3 is TGTGCCAGTAGTATAGCGGGATACGGCACTTACGAGCAGTACTTC. The V call is TRBV19, the J call TRBJ2-7, with TRBD2 as a possible D gene (5 bases). The CDR3 has 15 residues. The germline V gene encodes CDR1 LNHDA and CDR2 SQIVND (reference sequence). Trimming took off 1 base at V and 4 bases at J, with 14 bases between the two ends.

This clonotype showed up just once. This chain connects TRBV4-3 to TRBJ2-1, with unresolved D. Germline V gives CDR1 LGHNA, CDR2 YSLEER. The CDR3 spans 15 residues. V was shortened by 3 bases and J by 2 bases, with 11 bases between the two germline ends. The CDR3 DNA sequence: TGCGCCAGCAGCCAGGTTCCTGACACCTACAATGAGCAGTTCTTC. Translating it yields CASSQVPDTYNEQFF.

Points on this clonotype: A much larger clone is a single base away; this may be a read error. This CDR3 reads CASRGGRPTGTQYF. The DNA for the CDR3 is TGTGCCAGCAGGGGAGGAAGACCCACAGGTACGCAGTATTTT. This rearrangement joins TRBV6-2 or TRBV6-3 to TRBJ2-3; D may be TRBD2 (6 bases). The CDR3 extends over 14 amino acids. Germline CDR1 MNHEY, CDR2 SVGEGT.

The chain has TRBV13 and TRBJ2-7; D uncertain. The CDR3 is 16 residues long. Germline-derived CDR1 and CDR2 are PRHDT and FYEKMQ (reference sequence). The V and J ends lost 3 bases and 5 bases respectively, with 20 bases between them. Written as DNA, the CDR3 is TGTGCCAGCAGCTTTCCCGGTCGGGTCGCCCGGAACGAGCAGTACTTC. This sequence encodes CASSFPGRVARNEQYF.